These T cell receptor beta chains were read from a single sample in a study of T cells in localized non-small cell lung cancer. Clones were read by immunoSEQ multiplex PCR, and TCRdb kept only the in-frame ones, dropping some. The sample comprises tens of thousands of clones, roughly nine tenths of which are singletons, and 1.1% rests with the top ten. Material: peripheral blood, obtained before any cancer treatment. These receptors originate from a woman aged 40-70 years with stage I lung adenocarcinoma. Both conserved end residues are part of each CDR3. The D gene is left open where the match is weak. Clone size is given for some rows only: seen once, a few or many times, or a class if the clone is expanded.

abundance	d_gene	j_gene	v_gene	CDR3aa	CDR3nt
NA	NA	TRBJ2-4	TRBV14	CASSQGTHGIQYF	TGTGCCAGCAGCCAAGGGACCCATGGGATTCAGTACTTC
NA	NA	TRBJ2-2	TRBV5-1	CASKGGNTGELFF	TGCGCCAGCAAAGGCGGGAACACCGGGGAGCTGTTTTTT
NA	NA	TRBJ2-7	TRBV13	CASSLAAGLDEQYF	TGTGCCAGCAGCTTAGCAGCGGGTTTGGACGAGCAGTACTTC
NA	NA	TRBJ2-6	TRBV7-8	CASSSRRLRSGANVLTF	TGTGCCAGCAGCTCCAGGCGGTTACGGTCTGGGGCCAACGTCCTGACTTTC
few	NA	TRBJ2-7	TRBV6-1	CASSEEDTIYEQYF	TGTGCCAGCAGTGAAGAGGACACAATCTACGAGCAGTACTTC
NA	NA	TRBJ1-1	TRBV29-1	CSVETGQFNTEAFF	TGCAGCGTTGAGACAGGACAATTCAACACTGAAGCTTTCTTT
NA	NA	TRBJ2-3	TRBV4-3	CASSQDWGTRTDTQYF	TGCGCCAGCAGCCAAGATTGGGGTACTAGAACAGATACGCAGTATTTT
NA	NA	TRBJ2-1	TRBV7-3	CASSVTRGGYNEQFF	TGTGCCAGCAGCGTAACAAGGGGGGGCTACAATGAGCAGTTCTTC
NA	NA	TRBJ1-1	TRBV7-6	CASSLEDSGTEAFF	TGTGCCAGCAGCTTAGAAGACTCGGGGACTGAAGCTTTCTTT
NA	NA	TRBJ1-1	TRBV27	CASVGGTEAFF	TGTGCCAGCGTCGGGGGCACTGAAGCTTTCTTT
NA	NA	TRBJ2-5	TRBV25-1	CASTEEGGETQYF	TGTGCCAGCACGGAGGAGGGGGGGGAGACCCAGTACTTC
NA	NA	TRBJ2-7	TRBV11-2	CASSSELSEQYF	TGTGCCAGCAGCTCCGAGTTGAGCGAGCAGTACTTC
once	NA	TRBJ2-5	TRBV2	CASSKTIDQETQYF	TGTGCCAGCTCCAAGACAATCGACCAGGAGACCCAGTACTTC
NA	NA	TRBJ2-7	TRBV5-6	CASTREGKGYEQYF	TGTGCCAGCACCCGAGAGGGGAAGGGCTACGAGCAGTACTTC
once	NA	TRBJ2-3	TRBV7-2	CASSHGWYGETDTQYF	TGTGCCAGCAGCCACGGCTGGTATGGAGAGACAGATACGCAGTATTTT
NA	TRBD1	TRBJ1-2	TRBV29-1	CSVRTTGTYGYTF	TGCAGCGTCCGAACGACAGGGACCTATGGCTACACCTTC
few	NA	TRBJ2-7	TRBV2	CASADRVLGSEQYF	TGTGCCAGTGCTGATAGGGTCCTGGGCTCCGAGCAGTACTTC
NA	NA	TRBJ1-2	TRBV7-9	CASSSTRAKRDGYTF	TGTGCCAGCAGTTCTACACGGGCCAAGAGGGACGGCTACACCTTC
once	NA	TRBJ2-7	TRBV11-2	CASSTRWTGYEQYF	TGTGCCAGCAGCACTAGGTGGACGGGCTACGAGCAGTACTTC
once	NA	TRBJ1-5	TRBV28	CASTLIGGGQPQHF	TGTGCCAGCACCCTAATAGGAGGGGGTCAGCCCCAGCATTTT
few	NA	TRBJ1-2	TRBV6-5	CASSPDSPSNGYTF	TGTGCCAGCAGTCCGGACAGTCCCTCCAATGGCTACACCTTC
NA	NA	TRBJ2-2	TRBV7-6	CASSLVAANTGELFF	TGTGCCAGCAGCTTAGTCGCAGCGAACACCGGGGAGCTGTTTTTT
NA	NA	TRBJ1-1	TRBV5-4	CASSRARGGLLTEAFF	TGTGCCAGCAGCCGGGCCCGGGGGGGCCTTCTAACTGAAGCTTTCTTT
NA	TRBD1	TRBJ1-4	TRBV7-2	CASSLPGGEEKLFF	TGTGCCAGCAGCTTACCAGGGGGTGAAGAAAAACTGTTTTTT
NA	TRBD1	TRBJ1-6	TRBV4-3	CASSQDAGTGGSPLHF	TGCGCCAGCAGCCAAGACGCAGGGACAGGGGGCTCACCCCTCCACTTT
NA	NA	TRBJ2-5	TRBV25-1	CASSDPGQLIETQYF	TGTGCCAGCAGTGACCCGGGACAACTGATAGAGACCCAGTACTTC
medium-sized	NA	TRBJ1-2	TRBV4-1	CASSGGTNYGYTF	TGCGCCAGCAGCGGAGGAACTAACTATGGCTACACCTTC
NA	NA	TRBJ2-2	TRBV6-5	CASSLPPSGELFF	TGTGCCAGCAGTCTACCTCCATCCGGGGAGCTGTTTTTT
once	NA	TRBJ2-1	TRBV30	CACRAGRGEQFF	TGTGCCTGTCGTGCAGGGCGCGGTGAGCAGTTCTTC
once	NA	TRBJ1-3	TRBV9	CASSVVPWAPGNTIYF	TGTGCCAGCAGCGTAGTCCCATGGGCTCCTGGAAACACCATATATTTT
NA	NA	TRBJ2-2	TRBV7-3	CASRAQVLNTGELFF	TGTGCCAGCAGGGCTCAGGTCTTGAACACCGGGGAGCTGTTTTTT
NA	NA	TRBJ2-5	TRBV6-5	CASSYSTGQQETQYF	TGTGCCAGCAGTTACTCCACAGGACAGCAAGAGACCCAGTACTTC
NA	NA	TRBJ1-1	TRBV6-5	CASSRIGKSTEAFF	TGTGCCAGCAGCAGGATAGGGAAGAGCACTGAAGCTTTCTTT
NA	NA	TRBJ1-6	TRBV19	CASTTGSSPLHF	TGTGCCAGTACCACAGGGAGTTCACCCCTCCACTTT
once	NA	TRBJ2-1	TRBV2	CASSGLGSSYNEQFF	TGTGCCAGCAGTGGTCTGGGTAGCTCCTACAATGAGCAGTTCTTC
NA	TRBD2	TRBJ2-3	TRBV2	CASVIPSGGARDTQYF	TGTGCCAGCGTCATTCCTAGCGGGGGGGCCAGAGATACGCAGTATTTT